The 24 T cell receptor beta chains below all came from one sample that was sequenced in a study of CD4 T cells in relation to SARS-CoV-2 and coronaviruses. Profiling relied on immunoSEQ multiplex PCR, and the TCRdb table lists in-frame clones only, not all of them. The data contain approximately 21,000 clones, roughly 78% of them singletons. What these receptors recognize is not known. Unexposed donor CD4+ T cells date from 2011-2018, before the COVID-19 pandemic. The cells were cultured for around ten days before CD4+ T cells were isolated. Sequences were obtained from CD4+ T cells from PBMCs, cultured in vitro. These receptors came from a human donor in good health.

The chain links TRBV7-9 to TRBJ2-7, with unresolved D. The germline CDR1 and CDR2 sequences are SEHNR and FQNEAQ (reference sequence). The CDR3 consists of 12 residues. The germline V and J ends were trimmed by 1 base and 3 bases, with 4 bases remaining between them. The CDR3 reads CASSLVLYEQYF. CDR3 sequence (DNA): TGTGCCAGCAGCTTAGTTCTCTACGAGCAGTACTTC.

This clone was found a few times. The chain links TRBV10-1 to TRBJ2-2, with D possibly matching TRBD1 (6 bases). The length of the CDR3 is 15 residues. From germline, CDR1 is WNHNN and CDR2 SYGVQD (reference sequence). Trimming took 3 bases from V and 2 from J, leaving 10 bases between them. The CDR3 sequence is CASSDKGHNTGELFF. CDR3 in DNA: TGCGCCAGCAGTGATAAGGGACACAACACCGGGGAGCTGTTTTTT.

The CDR3 protein is CASSTRTSLDTQYF. The CDR3 coding sequence is TGTGCCAGCAGTACTCGGACCTCGCTGGATACGCAGTATTTT. The chain carries TRBV6-5 and TRBJ2-3; no firm D call. V was shortened by 5 bases and J by 6 bases, with 15 bases between the two germline ends. Germline loops: CDR1 MNHEY, CDR2 SVGAGI. The CDR3 is 14 residues long.

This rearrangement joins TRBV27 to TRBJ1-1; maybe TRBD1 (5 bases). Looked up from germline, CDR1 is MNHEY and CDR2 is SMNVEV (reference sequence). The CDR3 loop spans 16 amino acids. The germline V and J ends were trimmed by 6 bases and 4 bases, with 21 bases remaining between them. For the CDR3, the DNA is TGTGCCAGCAGGAAGGACTGGGGGGGAGGTCGCACTGAAGCTTTCTTT. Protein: CASRKDWGGGRTEAFF.

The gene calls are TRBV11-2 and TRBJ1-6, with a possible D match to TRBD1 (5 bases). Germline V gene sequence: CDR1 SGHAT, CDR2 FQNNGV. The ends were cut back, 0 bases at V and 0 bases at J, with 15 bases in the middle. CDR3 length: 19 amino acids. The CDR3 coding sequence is TGTGCCAGCAGCTTAGATTCAGTAGCGGGGGTCTCCTATAATTCACCCCTCCACTTT. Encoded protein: CASSLDSVAGVSYNSPLHF.

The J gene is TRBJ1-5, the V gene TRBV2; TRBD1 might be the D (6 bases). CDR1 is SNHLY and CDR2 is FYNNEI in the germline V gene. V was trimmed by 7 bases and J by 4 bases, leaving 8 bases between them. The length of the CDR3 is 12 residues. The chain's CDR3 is CASKTGNQPQHF. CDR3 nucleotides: TGTGCCAGCAAGACAGGTAATCAGCCCCAGCATTTT.

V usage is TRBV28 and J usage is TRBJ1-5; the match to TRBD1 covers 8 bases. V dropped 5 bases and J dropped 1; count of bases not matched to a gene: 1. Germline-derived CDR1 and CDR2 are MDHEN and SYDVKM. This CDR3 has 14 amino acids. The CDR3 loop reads CASSAGGSNQPQHF. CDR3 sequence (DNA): TGTGCCAGCAGTGCAGGGGGCAGCAATCAGCCCCAGCATTTT.

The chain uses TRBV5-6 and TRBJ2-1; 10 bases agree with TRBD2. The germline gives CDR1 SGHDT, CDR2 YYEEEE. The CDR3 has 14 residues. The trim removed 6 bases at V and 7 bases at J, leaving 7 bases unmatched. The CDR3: CASMESGRVNEQFF. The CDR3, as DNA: TGTGCCAGCATGGAGAGCGGGAGGGTTAATGAGCAGTTCTTC.

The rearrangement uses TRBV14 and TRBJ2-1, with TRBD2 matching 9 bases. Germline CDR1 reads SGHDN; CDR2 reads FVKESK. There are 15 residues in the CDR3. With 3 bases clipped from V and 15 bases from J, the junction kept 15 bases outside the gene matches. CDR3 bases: TGTGCCAGCAGCCAGCGCGGGAGGGCGGCCCCCCTCGTGTTCTTC. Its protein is CASSQRGRAAPLVFF.

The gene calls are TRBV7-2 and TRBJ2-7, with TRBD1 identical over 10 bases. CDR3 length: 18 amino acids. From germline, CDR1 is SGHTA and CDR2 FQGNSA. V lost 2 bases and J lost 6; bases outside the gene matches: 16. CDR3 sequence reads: CASSLSLARGTGEGEQYF. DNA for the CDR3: TGTGCCAGCAGCTTATCACTAGCCCGCGGGACAGGGGAGGGCGAGCAGTACTTC.

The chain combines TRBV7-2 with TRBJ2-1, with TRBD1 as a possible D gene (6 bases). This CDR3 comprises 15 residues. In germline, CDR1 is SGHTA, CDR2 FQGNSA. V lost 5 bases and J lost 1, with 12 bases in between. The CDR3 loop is CASSPDSGSYNEQFF. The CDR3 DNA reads TGTGCCAGCAGCCCGGACAGCGGTTCCTACAATGAGCAGTTCTTC.

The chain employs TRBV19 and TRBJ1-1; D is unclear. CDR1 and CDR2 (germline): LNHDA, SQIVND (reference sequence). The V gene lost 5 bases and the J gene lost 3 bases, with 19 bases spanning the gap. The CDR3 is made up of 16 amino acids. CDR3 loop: CASSPDFAGWDTEAFF. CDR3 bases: TGTGCCAGTAGTCCTGACTTCGCGGGGTGGGACACTGAAGCTTTCTTT.

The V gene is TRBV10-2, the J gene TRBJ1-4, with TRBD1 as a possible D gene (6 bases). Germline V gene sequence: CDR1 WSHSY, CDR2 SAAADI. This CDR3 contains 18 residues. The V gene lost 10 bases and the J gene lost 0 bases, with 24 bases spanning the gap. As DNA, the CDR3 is TGCGCCACCACCGCAGATTGGGGGGCGAATTCAACTAATGAAAAACTGTTTTTT. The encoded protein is CATTADWGANSTNEKLFF.

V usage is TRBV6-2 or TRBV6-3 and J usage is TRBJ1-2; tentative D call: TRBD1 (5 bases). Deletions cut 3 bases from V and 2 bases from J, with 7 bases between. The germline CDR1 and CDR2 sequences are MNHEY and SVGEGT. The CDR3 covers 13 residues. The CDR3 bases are TGTGCCAGCAGTTATAGGGACAACTATGGCTACACCTTC. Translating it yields CASSYRDNYGYTF.

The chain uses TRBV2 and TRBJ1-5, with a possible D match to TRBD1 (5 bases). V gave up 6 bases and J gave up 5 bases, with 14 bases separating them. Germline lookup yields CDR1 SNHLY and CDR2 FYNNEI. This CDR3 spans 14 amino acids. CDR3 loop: CASSENQGYQPQHF. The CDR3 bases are TGTGCCAGCAGCGAAAACCAGGGATATCAGCCCCAGCATTTT.

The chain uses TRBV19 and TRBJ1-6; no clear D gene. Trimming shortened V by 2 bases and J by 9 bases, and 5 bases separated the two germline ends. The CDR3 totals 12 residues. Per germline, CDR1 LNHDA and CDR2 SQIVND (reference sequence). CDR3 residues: CASSIIGSPLHF. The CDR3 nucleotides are TGTGCCAGTAGTATAATTGGTTCACCCCTCCACTTT.

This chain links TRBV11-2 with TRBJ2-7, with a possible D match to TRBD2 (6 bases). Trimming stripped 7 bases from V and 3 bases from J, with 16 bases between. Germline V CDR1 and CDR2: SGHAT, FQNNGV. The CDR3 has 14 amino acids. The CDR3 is CASTTGGRIYEQYF. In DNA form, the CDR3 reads TGTGCCAGCACTACAGGAGGGAGAATCTACGAGCAGTACTTC.

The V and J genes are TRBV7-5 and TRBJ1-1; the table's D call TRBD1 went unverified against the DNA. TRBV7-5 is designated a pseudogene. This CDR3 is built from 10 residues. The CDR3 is CARSTKEAFF. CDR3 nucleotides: TGTGCCAGAAGCACAAAAGAAGCTTTCTTT.

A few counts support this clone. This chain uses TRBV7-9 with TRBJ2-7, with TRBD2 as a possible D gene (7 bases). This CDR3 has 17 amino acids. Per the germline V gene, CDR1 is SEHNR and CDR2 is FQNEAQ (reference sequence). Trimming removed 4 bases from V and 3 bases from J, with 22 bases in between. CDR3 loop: CASSSRRGRENLYEQYF. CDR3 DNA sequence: TGTGCCAGCAGCTCGCGGCGGGGGCGGGAAAATCTCTACGAGCAGTACTTC.

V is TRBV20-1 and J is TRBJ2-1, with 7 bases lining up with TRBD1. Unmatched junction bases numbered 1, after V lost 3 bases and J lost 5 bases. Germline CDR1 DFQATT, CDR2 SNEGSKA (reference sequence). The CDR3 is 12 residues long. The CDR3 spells CSASGQDNEQFF. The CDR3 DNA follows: TGCAGTGCTAGTGGACAGGACAATGAGCAGTTCTTC.

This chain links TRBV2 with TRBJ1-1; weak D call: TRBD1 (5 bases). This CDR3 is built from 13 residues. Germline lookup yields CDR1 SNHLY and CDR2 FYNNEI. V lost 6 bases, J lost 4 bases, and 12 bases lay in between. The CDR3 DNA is TGTGCCAGCAGCGGACGGAGGGGCACTGAAGCTTTCTTT. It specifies CASSGRRGTEAFF.

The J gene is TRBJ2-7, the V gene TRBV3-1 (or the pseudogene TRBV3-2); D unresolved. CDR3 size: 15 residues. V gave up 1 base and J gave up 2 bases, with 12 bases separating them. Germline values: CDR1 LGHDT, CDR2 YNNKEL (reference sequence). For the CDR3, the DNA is TGTGCCAGCAGCCAAGTTGTGACTGACCCCTACGAGCAGTACTTC. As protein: CASSQVVTDPYEQYF.

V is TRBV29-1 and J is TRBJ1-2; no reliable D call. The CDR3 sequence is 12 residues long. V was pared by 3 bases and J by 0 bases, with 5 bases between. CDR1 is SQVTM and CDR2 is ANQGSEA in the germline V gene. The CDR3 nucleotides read TGCAGCGTTGATCGGACTAACTATGGCTACACCTTC. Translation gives CSVDRTNYGYTF.

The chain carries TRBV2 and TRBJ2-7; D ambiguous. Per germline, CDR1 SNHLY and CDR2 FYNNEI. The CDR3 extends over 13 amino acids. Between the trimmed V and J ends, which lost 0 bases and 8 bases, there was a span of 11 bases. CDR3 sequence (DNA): TGTGCCAGCAGTGAAGCTACGGCGAACAAGCAGTACTTC. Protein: CASSEATANKQYF.